This T cell receptor (beta chain) was retrieved from a study of blood T cells in healthy people across ages. This clonotype has a handful of counts. A second PCR of roughly 7 to 11 cycles used a sample-barcoded 5' primer and a J-beta primer mix. One entry per CDR3 protein, called by TCRdb with MiXCR from the 5' RACE reads. Found here are roughly 1.9 million distinct CDR3 sequences, roughly two fifths of them singletons; the top ten hold 23%. Input material: blood. The clonotype was recovered from a human donor in good health.

The chain's CDR3 is CASSLEPRGYTF. CDR3 DNA: TGTGCCAGCAGCTTGGAGCCGCGGGGCTACACCTTC. The chain uses TRBV7-9 and TRBJ1-2; D unresolved. Germline V gives CDR1 SEHNR, CDR2 FQNEAQ (reference sequence). The CDR3 spans 12 residues. Trimming took off 3 bases at V and 8 bases at J, with 10 bases between the two ends.